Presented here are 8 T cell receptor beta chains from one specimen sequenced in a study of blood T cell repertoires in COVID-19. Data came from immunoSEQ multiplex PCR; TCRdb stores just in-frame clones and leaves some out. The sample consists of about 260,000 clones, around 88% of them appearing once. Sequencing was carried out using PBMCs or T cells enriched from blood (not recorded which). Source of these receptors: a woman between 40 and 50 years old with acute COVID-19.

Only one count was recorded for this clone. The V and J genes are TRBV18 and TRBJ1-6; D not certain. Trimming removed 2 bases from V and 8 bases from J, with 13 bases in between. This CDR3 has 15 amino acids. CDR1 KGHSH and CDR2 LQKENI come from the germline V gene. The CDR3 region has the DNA TGTGCCAGCTCACCAACCGCCATCGGGTATTCACCCCTCCACTTT. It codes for CASSPTAIGYSPLHF.

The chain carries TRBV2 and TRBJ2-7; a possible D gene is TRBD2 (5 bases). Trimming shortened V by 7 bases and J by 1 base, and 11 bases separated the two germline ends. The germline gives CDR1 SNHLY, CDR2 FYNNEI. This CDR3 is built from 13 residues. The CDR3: CASNGVGSYEQYF. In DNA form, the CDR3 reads TGTGCCAGCAACGGGGTTGGGTCCTACGAGCAGTACTTC.

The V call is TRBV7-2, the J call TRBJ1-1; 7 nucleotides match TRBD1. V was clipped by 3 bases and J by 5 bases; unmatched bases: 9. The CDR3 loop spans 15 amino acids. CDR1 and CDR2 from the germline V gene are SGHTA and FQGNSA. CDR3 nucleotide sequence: TGTGCCAGCAGCTTTCAGACAGGGATGTGGACTGAAGCTTTCTTT. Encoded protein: CASSFQTGMWTEAFF.

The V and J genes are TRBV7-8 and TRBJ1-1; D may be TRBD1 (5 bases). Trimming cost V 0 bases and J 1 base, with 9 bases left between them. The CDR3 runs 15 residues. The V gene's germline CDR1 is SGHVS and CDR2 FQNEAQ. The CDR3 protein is CASSLAGRANTEAFF. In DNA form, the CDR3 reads TGTGCCAGCAGCTTAGCGGGCAGGGCGAACACTGAAGCTTTCTTT.

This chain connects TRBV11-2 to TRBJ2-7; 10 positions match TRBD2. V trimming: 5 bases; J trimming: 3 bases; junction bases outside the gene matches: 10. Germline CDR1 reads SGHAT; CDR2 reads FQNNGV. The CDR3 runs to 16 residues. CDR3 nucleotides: TGTGCCAGCAGCCCCCAGGGTAGCGGGAGGCGCTACGAGCAGTACGTC. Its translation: CASSPQGSGRRYEQYV.

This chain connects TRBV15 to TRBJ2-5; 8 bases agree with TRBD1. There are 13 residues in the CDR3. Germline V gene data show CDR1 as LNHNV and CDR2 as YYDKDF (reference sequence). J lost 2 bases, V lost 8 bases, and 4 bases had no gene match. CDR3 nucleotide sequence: TGTGCCACCCGAGGGACAGGTCAAGAGACCCAGTACTTC. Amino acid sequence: CATRGTGQETQYF.

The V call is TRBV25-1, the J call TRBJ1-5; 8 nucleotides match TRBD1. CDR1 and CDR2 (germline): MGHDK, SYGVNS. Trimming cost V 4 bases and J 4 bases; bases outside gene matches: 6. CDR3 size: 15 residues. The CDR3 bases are TGTGCCAGCAGTGGCGAGGACAGGGAGAATCAGCCCCAGCATTTT. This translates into CASSGEDRENQPQHF.

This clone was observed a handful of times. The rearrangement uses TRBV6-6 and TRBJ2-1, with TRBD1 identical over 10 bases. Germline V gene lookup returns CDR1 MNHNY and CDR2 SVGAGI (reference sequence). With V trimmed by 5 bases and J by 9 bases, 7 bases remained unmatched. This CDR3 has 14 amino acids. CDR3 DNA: TGTGCCAGCAGTGCACCGGGACAGGGGTTTGAGCAGTTCTTC. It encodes CASSAPGQGFEQFF.